This section outlines one TCR beta chain sequence together with its context. Its antigen is as yet unknown. The V and J ends lost 6 bases and 3 bases respectively, with 14 bases between them. The CDR3 loop spans 14 amino acids. The germline V gene encodes CDR1 MNHEY and CDR2 SVGAGI. This sample is drawn from a study of siplizumab effects on memory and regulatory T cells. Using immunoSEQ multiplex PCR, the repertoire was profiled, and TCRdb retains in-frame clones only, with some absent. The repertoire holds under 130,000 clones, under 95% seen once, with approximately 0.32% in the top ten. Findings and caveats of the study: Naive T cells looked more diverse than memory cells and looked like major alloresponse contributors. Poor capture below about 10^-5 frequency left most alloreactive clones unmapped to unstimulated subsets.

The V gene is TRBV6-5, the J gene TRBJ1-1; D remains unclear. This receptor was identified in a human donor in good health. The sample taken for sequencing was CD4+ T cells sorted from blood. The CDR3 protein is CASRQREKDTEAFF. CDR3 DNA sequence: TGTGCCAGCAGGCAGAGGGAAAAAGACACTGAAGCTTTCTTT.